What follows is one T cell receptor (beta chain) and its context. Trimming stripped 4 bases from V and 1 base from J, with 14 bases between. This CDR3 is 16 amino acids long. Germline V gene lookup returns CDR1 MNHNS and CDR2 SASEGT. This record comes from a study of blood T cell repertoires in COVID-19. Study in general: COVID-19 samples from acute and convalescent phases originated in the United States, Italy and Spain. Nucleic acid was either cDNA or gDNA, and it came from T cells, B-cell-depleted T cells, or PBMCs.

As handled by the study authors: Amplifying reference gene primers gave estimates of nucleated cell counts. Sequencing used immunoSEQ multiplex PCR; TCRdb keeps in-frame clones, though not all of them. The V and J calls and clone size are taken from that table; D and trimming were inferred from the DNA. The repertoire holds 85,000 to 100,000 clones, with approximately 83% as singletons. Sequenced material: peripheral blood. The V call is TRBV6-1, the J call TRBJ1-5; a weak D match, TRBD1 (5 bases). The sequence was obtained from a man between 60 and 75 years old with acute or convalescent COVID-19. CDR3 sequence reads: CASSANQGSSNQPQHF. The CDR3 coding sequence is TGTGCCAGCAGTGCCAACCAGGGTTCCAGCAATCAGCCCCAGCATTTT.